This T cell receptor beta chain was captured by sequencing in a study of post-analysis software for immune sequencing data. Study context: The patients showed relapsing-remitting, secondary progressive and progressive-relapsing multiple sclerosis courses. Study-wide points: Under the F measure, samples that were prepared in one batch clustered strongly together. Compared with controls, patients showed significantly lower normalized Chao1 diversity. Included in a set of roughly five TRBV segments more frequent in patients than controls were TRBV5-6, TRBV5-1 and TRBV20-1.

CDR1 is SGHRS, CDR2 YFSETQ, per germline. The germline V and J ends were trimmed by 6 bases and 4 bases, with 11 bases remaining between them. CDR3 length: 13 residues. This clonotype was counted between two and nine times. No antigen is known for it. TCR beta libraries were prepared from cDNA with unique molecular identifiers. Input populations of roughly 1 to 11 million T cells gave rise to approximately 480,000 cDNA molecules. TCRdb re-derived calls from the PCR reads in MiXCR, one entry per CDR3 protein. This sample has roughly 800,000 distinct CDR3 sequences, with less than 35% found just once. This sequence originates from a girl aged 5 to 17 with multiple sclerosis. The chain recombines TRBV5-1 with TRBJ2-1, with D maybe TRBD2 (6 bases). Sequencing input: blood. CDR3 DNA: TGCGCCAGCACCGAACGGGGGTACAATGAGCAGTTCTTC. Its protein product is CASTERGYNEQFF.